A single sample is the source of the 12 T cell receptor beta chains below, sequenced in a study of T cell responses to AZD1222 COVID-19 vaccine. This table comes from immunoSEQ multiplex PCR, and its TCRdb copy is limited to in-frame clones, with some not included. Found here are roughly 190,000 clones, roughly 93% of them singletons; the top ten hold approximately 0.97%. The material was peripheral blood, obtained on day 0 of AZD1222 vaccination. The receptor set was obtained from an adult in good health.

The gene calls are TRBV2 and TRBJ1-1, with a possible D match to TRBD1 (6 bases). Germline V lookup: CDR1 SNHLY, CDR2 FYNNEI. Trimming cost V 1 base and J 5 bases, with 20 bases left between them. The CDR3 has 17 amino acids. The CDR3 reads CASSEVSPWTVGTEAFF. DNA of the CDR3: TGTGCCAGCAGTGAAGTCTCCCCCTGGACAGTGGGGACTGAAGCTTTCTTT.

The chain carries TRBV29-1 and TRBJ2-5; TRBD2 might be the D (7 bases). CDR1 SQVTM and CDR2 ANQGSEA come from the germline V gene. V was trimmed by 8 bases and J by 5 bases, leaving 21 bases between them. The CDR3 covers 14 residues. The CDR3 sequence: CSIPGGGATETQYF. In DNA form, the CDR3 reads TGCAGCATCCCCGGAGGGGGGGCTACCGAGACCCAGTACTTC.

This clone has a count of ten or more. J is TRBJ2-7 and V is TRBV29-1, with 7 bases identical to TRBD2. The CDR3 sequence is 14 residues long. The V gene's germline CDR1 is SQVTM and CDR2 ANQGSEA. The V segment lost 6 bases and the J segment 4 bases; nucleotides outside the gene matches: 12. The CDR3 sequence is CSVGEGLGGYEQYF. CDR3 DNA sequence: TGCAGCGTCGGGGAGGGGCTAGGTGGATACGAGCAGTACTTC.

In DNA, the CDR3 is TGTGCCAGCAGTTGGGGCCCGGGAAGTGTGTACGAGCAGTACTTC. Its protein is CASSWGPGSVYEQYF. The rearrangement uses TRBV6-2 or TRBV6-3 and TRBJ2-7; D may correspond to TRBD1 or TRBD2 (5 bases each). Trimming left V 4 bases short and J 4 bases short, with 17 bases between. The germline V gene encodes CDR1 MNHEY and CDR2 SVGEGT. The CDR3 is 15 amino acids.

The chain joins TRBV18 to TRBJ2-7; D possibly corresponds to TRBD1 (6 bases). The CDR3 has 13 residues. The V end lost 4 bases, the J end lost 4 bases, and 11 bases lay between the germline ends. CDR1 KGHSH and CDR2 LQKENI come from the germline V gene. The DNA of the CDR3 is TGTGCCAGCTCACTTACAGGGTTGTACGAGCAGTACTTC. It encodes CASSLTGLYEQYF. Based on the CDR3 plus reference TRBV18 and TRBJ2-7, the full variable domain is NAGVMQNPRHLVRRRGQEARLRCSPMKGHSHVYWYRQLPEEGLKFMVYLQKENIIDESGMPKERFSAEFPKEGPSILRIQQVVRGDSAAYFCASSLTGLYEQYFGPGTRLTVT.

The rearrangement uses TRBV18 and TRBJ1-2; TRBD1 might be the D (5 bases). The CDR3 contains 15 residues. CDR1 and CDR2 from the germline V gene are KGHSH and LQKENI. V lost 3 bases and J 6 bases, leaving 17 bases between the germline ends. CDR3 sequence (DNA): TGTGCCAGCTCACCGCGAGAACAGGCGGGCCATGGCTACACCTTC. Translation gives CASSPREQAGHGYTF.

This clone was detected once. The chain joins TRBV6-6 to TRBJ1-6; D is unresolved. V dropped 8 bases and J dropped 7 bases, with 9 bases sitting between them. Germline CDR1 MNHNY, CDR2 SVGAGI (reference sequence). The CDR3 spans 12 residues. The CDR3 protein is CASGEGNSPLHF. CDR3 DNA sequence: TGTGCCAGCGGGGAGGGAAATTCACCCCTCCACTTT.

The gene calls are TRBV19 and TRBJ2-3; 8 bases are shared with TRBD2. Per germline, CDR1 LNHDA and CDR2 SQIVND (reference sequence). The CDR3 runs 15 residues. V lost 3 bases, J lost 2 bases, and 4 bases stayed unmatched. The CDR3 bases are TGTGCCAGTAGTATTCTAGCGGGTACCACAGATACGCAGTATTTT. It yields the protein CASSILAGTTDTQYF. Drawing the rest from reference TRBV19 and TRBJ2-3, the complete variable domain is DGGITQSPKYLFRKEGQNVTLSCEQNLNHDAMYWYRQDPGQGLRLIYYSQIVNDFQKGDIAEGYSVSREKKESFPLTVTSAQKNPTAFYLCASSILAGTTDTQYFGPGTRLTVL.

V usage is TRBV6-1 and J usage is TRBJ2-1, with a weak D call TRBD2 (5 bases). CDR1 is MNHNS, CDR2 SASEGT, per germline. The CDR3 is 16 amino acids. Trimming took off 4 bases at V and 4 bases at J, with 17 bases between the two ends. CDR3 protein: CASSAMGSRGYNEQFF. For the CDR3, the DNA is TGTGCCAGCAGTGCGATGGGGTCCAGAGGGTACAATGAGCAGTTCTTC.

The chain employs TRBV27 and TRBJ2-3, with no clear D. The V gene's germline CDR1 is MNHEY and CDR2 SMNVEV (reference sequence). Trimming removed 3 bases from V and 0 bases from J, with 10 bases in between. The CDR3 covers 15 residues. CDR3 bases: TGTGCCAGCAGTTTGTTTATCCGAAGCACAGATACGCAGTATTTT. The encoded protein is CASSLFIRSTDTQYF.

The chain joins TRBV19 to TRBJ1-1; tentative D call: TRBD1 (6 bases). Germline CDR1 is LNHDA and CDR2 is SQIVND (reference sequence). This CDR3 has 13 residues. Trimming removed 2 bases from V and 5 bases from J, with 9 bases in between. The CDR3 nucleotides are TGTGCCAGTAGTATAACAGGGCGGACTGAAGCTTTCTTT. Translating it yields CASSITGRTEAFF.

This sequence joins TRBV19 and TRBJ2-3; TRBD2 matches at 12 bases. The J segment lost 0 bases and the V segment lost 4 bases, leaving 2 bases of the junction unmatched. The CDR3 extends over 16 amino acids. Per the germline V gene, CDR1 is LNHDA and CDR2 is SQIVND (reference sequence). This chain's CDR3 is CASSKTSGRSTDTQYF. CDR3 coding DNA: TGTGCCAGTAGTAAGACTAGCGGGAGAAGCACAGATACGCAGTATTTT.